These 22 T cell receptor beta chains were sequenced from one sample in a study of CD8+ T cells in alopecia areata. Extracted from the samples, RNA was reverse transcribed into cDNA to serve as the sequencing template. Sequencing was performed with immunoSEQ multiplex PCR; in TCRdb, only in-frame clones are kept and a portion is missing. The sample consists of about 76,000 clones, 29% of them appearing once. Treatment given: oral pan-JAK inhibitor, 5-10 mg twice daily. The specimen was CD8+ T cells sorted from blood, collected at week 4, from a patient treated with tofacitinib. The source of these receptors is a human donor with alopecia areata.

The V call is TRBV29-1, the J call TRBJ1-2; 9 bases map to TRBD1. This CDR3 has 15 residues. V lost 4 bases to trimming and J lost 7 bases; unmatched junction nucleotides: 13. Germline loops: CDR1 SQVTM, CDR2 ANQGSEA. The CDR3 loop reads CSVVTWGTGSGGYTF. The CDR3 DNA follows: TGCAGCGTTGTTACGTGGGGGACAGGGTCGGGTGGCTACACCTTC.

V is TRBV29-1 and J is TRBJ2-3; 7 positions match TRBD1. This CDR3 contains 15 residues. The V segment lost 1 base and the J segment 2 bases; nucleotides outside the gene matches: 6. Germline CDR1 is SQVTM and CDR2 is ANQGSEA. This chain's CDR3 is CSVEGDRLYTDTQYF. The CDR3 DNA sequence: TGCAGCGTTGAAGGGGACAGACTATACACAGATACGCAGTATTTT.

This clone was observed a few times. V usage is TRBV5-1 and J usage is TRBJ2-5, with 10 nucleotides matching TRBD2. The germline CDR1 and CDR2 sequences are SGHRS and YFSETQ. The CDR3 has 17 residues. Trimming took 0 bases from V and 0 from J; bases not matched to a gene: 5. The CDR3 protein is CASSLDFLAGDQETQYF. In DNA, the CDR3 is TGCGCCAGCAGCTTGGATTTCCTAGCGGGAGACCAAGAGACCCAGTACTTC.

This chain joins TRBV7-9 and TRBJ2-3; D gene ambiguous. V lost 2 bases to trimming and J lost 1 base, with 4 bases between them. Looked up from germline, CDR1 is SEHNR and CDR2 is FQNEAQ (reference sequence). The CDR3 totals 13 residues. This chain's CDR3 is CASSLWGTDTQYF. The CDR3 DNA reads as TGTGCCAGCAGCTTATGGGGCACAGATACGCAGTATTTT.

This clone was seen at least ten times. CDR3 coding DNA: TGTGCCAGCGCTGCGACGGACTCCTACAATGAGCAGTTCTTC. Translating it yields CASAATDSYNEQFF. This chain connects TRBV5-3 to TRBJ2-1; D ambiguous. TRBV5-3 is marked as an open reading frame, function uncertain. Trimming cost V 8 bases and J 0 bases, with 12 bases left between them. The CDR3 spans 14 residues.

V is TRBV7-6 and J is TRBJ2-2, with D tentatively TRBD2 (5 bases). CDR1 is SGHVS and CDR2 is FNYEAQ in the germline V gene. V shed 8 bases and J shed 0 bases, with 10 bases lying between them. The CDR3 loop spans 14 amino acids. CDR3 coding DNA: TGTGCCAGCGGAGCCGGGACGAACACCGGGGAGCTGTTTTTT. This codes for CASGAGTNTGELFF.

The chain employs TRBV25-1 and TRBJ2-3; 7 bases map to TRBD2. After removal of 4 bases from V and 4 bases from J, the junction contained 5 bases not matched to a gene. The CDR3 has 14 amino acids. Germline lookup yields CDR1 MGHDK and CDR2 SYGVNS. The CDR3 protein is CASSGGGLADTQYF. The CDR3 nucleotides are TGTGCCAGCAGTGGCGGGGGATTGGCAGATACGCAGTATTTT.

The V and J genes are TRBV29-1 and TRBJ2-4; 8 bases are a match to TRBD1. The germline gives CDR1 SQVTM, CDR2 ANQGSEA. CDR3 length: 13 residues. J lost 2 bases, V lost 6 bases, and 3 bases had no gene match. CDR3 sequence reads: CSVVRGPKNIQYF. The CDR3 bases are TGCAGCGTGGTCAGGGGGCCCAAAAACATTCAGTACTTC.

CDR3 amino acids: CASSEVGAGGRNEQFF. DNA for the CDR3: TGTGCCAGCAGTGAAGTCGGGGCGGGAGGGCGGAATGAGCAGTTCTTC. This rearrangement joins TRBV6-1 to TRBJ2-1; TRBD2 matches at 9 bases. Germline trimming cut 1 base from V and 7 bases from J; bases unmatched to any gene: 8. The CDR3 has 16 residues. From germline, CDR1 is MNHNS and CDR2 SASEGT.

The chain is built from TRBV9 and TRBJ2-3; 8 nucleotides align to TRBD2. Trimming at V came to 1 base and at J to 1 base, leaving 17 bases not matched to a gene. This CDR3 contains 20 residues. Germline CDR1 reads SGDLS; CDR2 reads YYNGEE. In DNA, the CDR3 is TGTGCCAGCAGCGTACATGGCGGAGCGGGAGAGGCTTATGGCACAGATACGCAGTATTTT. This sequence encodes CASSVHGGAGEAYGTDTQYF.

This clone was counted a few times. The chain uses TRBV19 and TRBJ1-1, with 9 bases lining up with TRBD1. Per germline, CDR1 LNHDA and CDR2 SQIVND (reference sequence). V was pared by 3 bases and J by 3 bases, with 5 bases of the junction left unmatched. CDR3 length: 15 amino acids. The CDR3: CASSMTGGPDTEAFF. The CDR3 bases are TGTGCCAGTAGTATGACAGGGGGTCCGGACACTGAAGCTTTCTTT.

Only a few counts were recorded for this clone. This sequence joins TRBV5-6 and TRBJ1-5; 8 positions match TRBD1. The CDR3 contains 16 residues. The J segment lost 2 bases and the V segment lost 4 bases, leaving 8 bases of the junction unmatched. CDR1 is SGHDT and CDR2 is YYEEEE in the germline V gene. CDR3 region: CASSLTGGGGNQPQHF. CDR3 bases: TGTGCCAGCAGCCTTACAGGGGGGGGAGGCAATCAGCCCCAGCATTTT.

The chain has TRBV9 and TRBJ1-1, with D unresolved. The CDR3 consists of 15 residues. With 0 bases removed from V and 1 base from J, the gap between germline ends came to 10 bases. Germline CDR1 is SGDLS and CDR2 is YYNGEE. In nucleotides, the CDR3 is TGTGCCAGCAGCGTAGAGGAGGTCGGGAACACTGAAGCTTTCTTT. It is translated as CASSVEEVGNTEAFF. Full variable domain (rest looked up from reference TRBV9 and TRBJ1-1): DSGVTQTPKHLITATGQRVTLRCSPRSGDLSVYWYQQSLDQGLQFLIQYYNGEERAKGNILERFSAQQFPDLHSELNLSSLELGDSALYFCASSVEEVGNTEAFFGQGTRLTVV.

This clone was seen a few times. V gene TRBV13 combines with J gene TRBJ2-1, with D perhaps matching TRBD2 (6 bases). Trimming left V 8 bases short and J 0 bases short, with 26 bases between. The CDR3 covers 19 residues. From germline, CDR1 is PRHDT and CDR2 FYEKMQ (reference sequence). In nucleotides, the CDR3 is TGTGCCAGCGGTTCCCTCGCGGGGCGTAAGGGGAACTCCTACAATGAGCAGTTCTTC. Protein sequence: CASGSLAGRKGNSYNEQFF.

This clone was counted a single time. The chain has TRBV27 and TRBJ2-7; 8 bases line up with TRBD2. In germline, CDR1 is MNHEY, CDR2 SMNVEV (reference sequence). Unmatched junction bases numbered 10, after V lost 5 bases and J lost 4 bases. The CDR3 consists of 15 residues. The CDR3 bases are TGTGCCAGCAGTCAGACAGCGGGAGCAGCGTACGAGCAGTACTTC. Amino acid sequence: CASSQTAGAAYEQYF.

This rearrangement joins TRBV7-2 to TRBJ2-3, with 7 bases identical to TRBD1. The CDR3 loop spans 14 amino acids. CDR1 SGHTA and CDR2 FQGNSA come from the germline V gene. V lost 6 bases and J lost 2; bases outside the gene matches: 5. The DNA of the CDR3 is TGTGCCAGCAGGAACAGGGGAATCACAGATACGCAGTATTTT. Encoded protein: CASRNRGITDTQYF.

The J gene is TRBJ2-7, the V gene TRBV9; 7 bases agree with TRBD1. Trimming at V came to 6 bases and at J to 3 bases, leaving 9 bases not matched to a gene. Germline CDR1 is SGDLS and CDR2 is YYNGEE. The length of the CDR3 is 14 residues. CDR3 in DNA: TGTGCCAGCACCCTAGGGGACAGAGACTACGAGCAGTACTTC. This translates into CASTLGDRDYEQYF.

This clone was observed a few times. This chain uses TRBV29-1 with TRBJ2-3; perhaps TRBD1 as D (5 bases). The CDR3 contains 14 residues. Germline V CDR1 and CDR2: SQVTM, ANQGSEA. V lost 3 bases and J lost 4, with 14 bases in between. The CDR3 loop is CSVDGRVGADTQYF. The CDR3 DNA follows: TGCAGCGTTGATGGCAGGGTTGGTGCAGATACGCAGTATTTT.

The V gene is TRBV29-1, the J gene TRBJ2-2; maybe TRBD2 (5 bases). The CDR3 has 13 amino acids. The V gene lost 4 bases and the J gene lost 6 bases, with 12 bases spanning the gap. Germline CDR1 and CDR2: SQVTM and ANQGSEA. Here the CDR3 reads CSVVEALAGELFF. The CDR3 nucleotides are TGCAGCGTTGTCGAGGCACTAGCCGGGGAGCTGTTTTTT.

The J gene is TRBJ2-1, the V gene TRBV11-2, with 8 bases lining up with TRBD2. There are 15 residues in the CDR3. The V gene end was trimmed by 5 bases and the J gene end by 4 bases; junction bases not matched to a gene: 7. The germline gives CDR1 SGHAT, CDR2 FQNNGV. The chain's CDR3 is CASSLLSGTYNEQFF. CDR3 coding DNA: TGTGCCAGCAGCCTCCTTAGCGGGACTTACAATGAGCAGTTCTTC. Supplemented by reference TRBV11-2 and TRBJ2-1, the full variable domain reads EAGVAQSPRYKIIEKRQSVAFWCNPISGHATLYWYQQILGQGPKLLIQFQNNGVVDDSQLPKDRFSAERLKGVDSTLKIQPAKLEDSAVYLCASSLLSGTYNEQFFGPGTRLTVL.

V gene TRBV27 combines with J gene TRBJ2-6; unclear D gene. The germline V gene has CDR1 MNHEY and CDR2 SMNVEV (reference sequence). Trimming left V 8 bases short and J 2 bases short, with 4 bases between. The CDR3 is 12 amino acids. The DNA of the CDR3 is TGTGCCAGCGGGGCTGGGGCCAACGTCCTGACTTTC. This sequence encodes CASGAGANVLTF. Complete variable domain (other parts from reference TRBV27 and TRBJ2-6): EAQVTQNPRYLITVTGKKLTVTCSQNMNHEYMSWYRQDPGLGLRQIYYSMNVEVTDKGDVPEGYKVSRKEKRNFPLILESPSPNQTSLYFCASGAGANVLTFGAGSRLTVL.

This clone was picked up a small number of times. The chain carries TRBV29-1 and TRBJ2-2, with D tentatively TRBD1 (5 bases). Between the trimmed V and J ends, which lost 2 bases and 1 base, there was a span of 11 bases. Germline loops: CDR1 SQVTM, CDR2 ANQGSEA. This CDR3 spans 15 amino acids. CDR3 residues: CSVESATENTGELFF. Written as DNA, the CDR3 is TGCAGCGTTGAATCCGCGACAGAGAACACCGGGGAGCTGTTTTTT.